This T cell receptor beta chain was obtained from a study of follicular helper T cells after annual influenza vaccination. Some clones are missing from TCRdb's copy, which holds only in-frame ones; the method was immunoSEQ multiplex PCR. The data show roughly 15,000 clones, 65% to 85% seen once. CDR3 length: 16 residues. Germline V lookup: CDR1 SGHTA, CDR2 FQGNSA. V gave up 3 bases and J gave up 6 bases; unmatched junction bases: 10. Time point reported: 2014-2015 season, 7 days after vaccination. The origin of this receptor is an adult who received the influenza vaccine. The material was CXCR5+ CD38- circulating T follicular helper cells from blood, obtained 7 days after influenza vaccination. Subset: circulating Tfh, non-naive CD4+CXCR5+PD-1+ (ICOS+CD38+ or ICOS-CD38-). The chain has TRBV7-2 and TRBJ2-1, with 8 bases aligning to TRBD2. In DNA form, the CDR3 reads TGTGCCAGCAGCTTTTTATCGGGAGGGGGGGGCAATGAGCAGTTCTTC. It translates to CASSFLSGGGGNEQFF.